This TCR beta chain was sequenced for a study of control samples from healthy donors and cancer patients. The assay was immunoSEQ multiplex PCR, and TCRdb's table has in-frame clones only and misses some. Among around 80,000 clones listed, approximately 91% were seen once. The receptor's source is a woman between 50 and 59 years old in good health. Sequencing input: blood.

The CDR3 reads CASSTGSRTDTQYF. DNA for the CDR3: TGTGCCAGCAGCACGGGGAGTCGCACAGATACGCAGTATTTT. V usage is TRBV13 and J usage is TRBJ2-3; D is perhaps TRBD2 (5 bases). This CDR3 region has 14 residues. Germline V gene lookup returns CDR1 PRHDT and CDR2 FYEKMQ (reference sequence). The ends were cut back, 5 bases at V and 1 base at J, with 10 bases in the middle. The entire variable domain, with the rest obtained from reference TRBV13 and TRBJ2-3, is as follows: AAGVIQSPRHLIKEKRETATLKCYPIPRHDTVYWYQQGPGQDPQFLISFYEKMQSDKGSIPDRFSAQQFSDYHSELNMSSLELGDSALYFCASSTGSRTDTQYFGPGTRLTVL.